This entry concerns a single TCR beta chain. Produced via immunoSEQ multiplex PCR; TCRdb's table is partial and in-frame only. The sample lists some 95,000 clones, over 70% seen once, with roughly 8.2% in the top ten. These data originate in a study of blood T cell repertoires in COVID-19. Across the study: Whether acute or convalescent, the COVID-19 samples came from the United States, Italy and Spain.

The CDR3 covers 11 residues. From germline, CDR1 is DFQATT and CDR2 SNEGSKA (reference sequence). V lost 0 bases and J 5 bases, leaving 5 bases between the germline ends. V is TRBV20-1 and J is TRBJ2-7; D is unclear. Sequencing was performed on peripheral blood. This sequence was found in a middle-aged man who had recovered from COVID-19. CDR3 sequence reads: CSAREQHEQYF. Written as DNA, the CDR3 is TGCAGTGCTAGAGAACAGCACGAGCAGTACTTC.